These 15 T cell receptor beta chains came from one sample sequenced in a study of shared clonotypes between healthy human individuals. The method was immunoSEQ multiplex PCR; TCRdb's version includes in-frame clones alone and lacks a portion of them. This sample carries over 300,000 clones, about nine tenths of them seen once, and the ten largest clones take 15% to 20%. Sequenced material: memory CD8+ T cells sorted from blood. Specified subset: CD45RO+ cells pooled with CCR7-negative TemRA cells. The receptors here all came from a man in his late teens or twenties in good health.

V is TRBV7-9 and J is TRBJ2-7; TRBD1 matches at 8 bases. This CDR3 has 14 amino acids. The junction had 6 bases not matched to a gene; V was cut back by 5 bases and J by 3 bases. CDR1 is SEHNR, CDR2 FQNEAQ, per germline (reference sequence). DNA of the CDR3: TGTGCCAGCAGCCATAGACAGGGGATCTACGAGCAGTACTTC. It translates to CASSHRQGIYEQYF.

This clone was recorded a few times. This chain links TRBV30 with TRBJ1-1; unclear D gene. Germline CDR1 and CDR2: GTSNPN and SVGIG (reference sequence). With 1 base removed from V and 2 bases from J, the gap between germline ends came to 5 bases. The CDR3 runs 12 residues. In DNA form, the CDR3 reads TGTGCCTGGAGTGACGGTAACACTGAAGCTTTCTTT. This gives the protein CAWSDGNTEAFF. The complete variable domain, with remaining parts taken from reference TRBV30 and TRBJ1-1, reads SQTIHQWPATLVQPVGSPLSLECTVEGTSNPNLYWYRQAAGRGLQLLFYSVGIGQISSEVPQNLSASRPQDRQFILSSKKLLLSDSGFYLCAWSDGNTEAFFGQGTRLTVV.

This chain links TRBV5-1 with TRBJ2-5; 9 bases fit TRBD2. TRBJ2-7 matches the DNA end more closely, so the J call is doubtful. The CDR3 covers 15 residues. Germline V gene data show CDR1 as SGHRS and CDR2 as YFSETQ. DNA of the CDR3: TGCGCCAGCAGCTTGGTGTCTAGCGGGGCCTACGAGCAGTACTTC. It specifies CASSLVSSGAYEQYF.

The rearrangement uses TRBV5-1 and TRBJ2-1, with 12 bases that match TRBD2. CDR1 and CDR2 (germline): SGHRS, YFSETQ. The CDR3 contains 16 residues. The ends lost 3 bases at V and 9 bases at J; junction bases unmatched: 10. CDR3 DNA: TGCGCCAGCAGCTCCGGACTAGCGGGGTATACCGGTGAGCAGTTCTTC. This encodes CASSSGLAGYTGEQFF.

The J gene is TRBJ1-1, the V gene TRBV13; D not resolved. Germline assignment: CDR1 PRHDT and CDR2 FYEKMQ (reference sequence). This CDR3 spans 12 amino acids. V lost 3 bases to trimming and J lost 1 base, with 3 bases between them. The CDR3 reads CASSFGNTEAFF. The CDR3 DNA sequence: TGTGCCAGCAGCTTCGGGAACACTGAAGCTTTCTTT.

The J gene is TRBJ2-7, the V gene TRBV14, with a possible D match to TRBD2 (5 bases). The CDR3 extends over 18 amino acids. V lost 2 bases and J 4 bases, leaving 24 bases between the germline ends. Germline V CDR1 and CDR2: SGHDN, FVKESK. In DNA, the CDR3 is TGTGCCAGCAGCCAATTCCCCTTTGGGAGCGGATGGGGTTACGAGCAGTACTTC. Translated: CASSQFPFGSGWGYEQYF.

In regard to this clone: Relative to the germline gene, one junction end is altered; a read error may explain this. The CDR3 reads CASSKDYTGNTGELFF. CDR3 nucleotides: TGCGCCAGCAGCAAAGATTATACGGGAAACACCGGGGAGCTGTTTTTT. The chain is built from TRBV4-1 and TRBJ2-2, with a weak D call TRBD2 (5 bases). Germline assignment: CDR1 MGHRA and CDR2 YSYEKL. The CDR3 runs 16 residues.

The V and J genes are TRBV5-1 and TRBJ1-1; the D gene is possibly TRBD1 (5 bases). The V gene's germline CDR1 is SGHRS and CDR2 YFSETQ. V was clipped by 4 bases and J by 2 bases, with 18 bases between them. The CDR3 is 16 amino acids. CDR3 region: CASSDGQELLNTEAFF. CDR3 bases: TGCGCCAGCAGCGACGGACAAGAACTACTTAACACTGAAGCTTTCTTT.

The CDR3 coding sequence is TGTGCCAGCAGCCTGGGACTGCAGAACGAAGAGACCCAGTACTTC. It yields the protein CASSLGLQNEETQYF. This rearrangement joins TRBV28 to TRBJ2-5; perhaps TRBD2 as D (6 bases). The V end was cut by 6 bases, the J end by 3 bases, with 17 bases between. CDR3 size: 15 residues. The germline gives CDR1 MDHEN, CDR2 SYDVKM.

This CDR3 reads CASSLGGTGANVLTF. The DNA for the CDR3 is TGTGCCAGCAGCTTGGGAGGAACTGGGGCCAACGTCCTGACTTTC. The chain recombines TRBV5-4 with TRBJ2-6; D unclear. Trimming took off 0 bases at V and 2 bases at J, with 6 bases between the two ends. The CDR3 length is 15 residues. Looked up from germline, CDR1 is SGHNT and CDR2 is YYREEE (reference sequence).

The DNA for the CDR3 is TGCGCCAGCAGCCAAGTTGGAGGCAGGGGGGGCAATCAGCCCCAGCATTTT. This sequence encodes CASSQVGGRGGNQPQHF. The rearrangement joins TRBV4-1 to TRBJ1-5; 7 positions match TRBD1. The CDR3 spans 17 residues. Germline loops: CDR1 MGHRA, CDR2 YSYEKL. After removal of 1 base from V and 2 bases from J, the junction contained 8 bases not matched to a gene.

This chain joins TRBV29-1 and TRBJ1-6; no firm D call. The CDR3 has 13 residues. Trimming left V 8 bases short and J 3 bases short, with 11 bases between. The V gene's germline CDR1 is SQVTM and CDR2 ANQGSEA. CDR3 nucleotides: TGCAGCCTTTCCCCCGTCTATAATTCACCCCTCCACTTT. Translated, it gives CSLSPVYNSPLHF.

The chain employs TRBV5-6 and TRBJ2-1; the D gene is possibly TRBD1 (5 bases). Germline V gene lookup returns CDR1 SGHDT and CDR2 YYEEEE. The V end was cut by 4 bases, the J end by 3 bases, with 14 bases between. This CDR3 is 15 amino acids long. The CDR3 nucleotides read TGTGCCAGCAGCCGATTGCCTGACAGCTACAATGAGCAGTTCTTC. This translates into CASSRLPDSYNEQFF.

The gene calls are TRBV5-1 and TRBJ2-3; TRBD2 matches at 11 bases. Germline V gene lookup returns CDR1 SGHRS and CDR2 YFSETQ. CDR3 size: 19 residues. V was clipped by 4 bases and J by 4 bases; unmatched bases: 17. The CDR3 nucleotides read TGCGCCAGCAGCCTTCAGGGAAGACTAGCGGGGAAACAGGCAGATACGCAGTATTTT. Its protein is CASSLQGRLAGKQADTQYF. Supplemented by reference TRBV5-1 and TRBJ2-3, the full variable domain reads KAGVTQTPRYLIKTRGQQVTLSCSPISGHRSVSWYQQTPGQGLQFLFEYFSETQRNKGNFPGRFSGRQFSNSRSEMNVSTLELGDSALYLCASSLQGRLAGKQADTQYFGPGTRLTVL.

The CDR3 region is CASSLGAGGNSYNEQFF. Written as DNA, the CDR3 is TGTGCCAGCAGCTTGGGAGCGGGGGGGAACTCCTACAATGAGCAGTTCTTC. This chain joins TRBV13 and TRBJ2-1, with TRBD2 matching 10 bases. This CDR3 is built from 17 residues. In germline, CDR1 is PRHDT, CDR2 FYEKMQ (reference sequence). With 3 bases clipped from V and 0 bases from J, the junction kept 5 bases outside the gene matches.